These T cell receptor beta chains were read from a single sample in a study of T cell responses to AZD1222 COVID-19 vaccine. Profiled with immunoSEQ multiplex PCR; TCRdb holds only in-frame clones, not every one. Altogether some 140,000 clones are present, roughly 90% being singletons, with the ten largest covering over 1.5%. Sequencing was performed on peripheral blood, taken on day 0 of AZD1222 vaccination. The receptors derive from an adult in good health. CDR3s include the opening cysteine and the closing phenylalanine or tryptophan. The D gene is left open where the match is weak. Size values are once, few and many counts, or a class for expanded clones, and some rows have none.

- | - | TRBJ2-7 | TRBV5-1 | TGCGCCAGCAGCTTGACAACTGGTTCCTACGAGCAGTACTTC | CASSLTTGSYEQYF
- | - | TRBJ1-5 | TRBV2 | TGTGCCAGCAAGGATAGCAATCAGCCCCAGCATTTT | CASKDSNQPQHF
- | - | TRBJ2-1 | TRBV3-1/TRBV3-2 | TGTGCCAGCAGCCAAGCCCTACCCGGGAAAATCTACAATGAGCAGTTCTTC | CASSQALPGKIYNEQFF
few | - | TRBJ2-7 | TRBV27 | TGTGCCAGCAGTTTGCGCGACCCAACCTACGAGCAGTACTTC | CASSLRDPTYEQYF
- | - | TRBJ1-5 | TRBV3-1/TRBV3-2 | TGTGCCAGCAGCTATATAAATCAACCCCAGCATTTT | CASSYINQPQHF
- | TRBD1 | TRBJ1-1 | TRBV5-1 | TGCGCCAGCAGGTCCCGACAGGGAACGACGTTGAACACTGAAGCTTTCTTT | CASRSRQGTTLNTEAFF
- | - | TRBJ1-1 | TRBV7-9 | TGTGCCAGCAGCTTAGAAGGTGGTCTTTGTTTCTTT | CASSLEGGLCFF
- | - | TRBJ1-2 | TRBV6-6 | TGTGCCAGCAGTTTCCCCACGGGCGAGGGCAAAGGGGGCTACACCTTC | CASSFPTGEGKGGYTF
- | - | TRBJ1-2 | TRBV29-1 | TGCAGCGTCGCACAGGGATCCAACTATGGCTACACCTTC | CSVAQGSNYGYTF
- | TRBD1 | TRBJ2-7 | TRBV14 | TGTGCCAGCAGCCAAGATCGGACAGGGGTCCGGTACTTC | CASSQDRTGVRYF
- | - | TRBJ2-3 | TRBV2 | TGTGCCAGCACACGGGTGGGGTCAGTGGGCACAGATACGCAGTATTTT | CASTRVGSVGTDTQYF
- | TRBD1 | TRBJ1-1 | TRBV19 | TGTGCCAGTAGTATAGGGACAGGGGGCGCGGGGACTGAAGCTTTCTTT | CASSIGTGGAGTEAFF
- | - | TRBJ1-5 | TRBV20-1 | TGCAGTGCTAGTGGTGGAAATCAGCCCCAGCATTTT | CSASGGNQPQHF
- | - | TRBJ2-7 | TRBV4-3 | TGCGCCAGCAGCCCAAACCCCGGGACACCGAGCTACGAGCAGTACTTC | CASSPNPGTPSYEQYF
- | TRBD1 | TRBJ1-2 | TRBV4-1 | TGCGCCAGCAGCCCCCGAAGCGGGACAGACTATGGCTACACCTTC | CASSPRSGTDYGYTF
- | TRBD2 | TRBJ2-7 | TRBV7-2 | TGTGCCAGCAGCTCCACTAGCGGGGGGACCTACGAGCAGTACTTC | CASSSTSGGTYEQYF
- | - | TRBJ2-7 | TRBV6-2/TRBV6-3 | TGTGCCAGCAGTTACCATGCGGCGGGCGAGCAGTACTTC | CASSYHAAGEQYF
- | TRBD1 | TRBJ1-6 | TRBV11-2 | TGTGCCAGCAGCCCAATCGGACAGGGCCATAATTCACCCCTCCACTTT | CASSPIGQGHNSPLHF
- | - | TRBJ1-5 | TRBV19 | TGTGCCAGTAGTATTCGACAGGTCAATCAGCCCCAGCATTTT | CASSIRQVNQPQHF
- | - | TRBJ2-3 | TRBV7-9 | TGTGCCAGCAGCTTCTCACACAACACAGATACGCAGTATTTT | CASSFSHNTDTQYF
- | - | TRBJ2-2 | TRBV27 | TGTGCCAGCAGTTTGGGGGCGTTTGGCCGGACCGGGGAGCTGTTTTTT | CASSLGAFGRTGELFF
- | TRBD2 | TRBJ2-1 | TRBV7-3 | TGTGCCAGCAGCTTCCCACGTAGCGGGAAACTTTCGAGCTCCTACAATGAGCAGTTCTTC | CASSFPRSGKLSSSYNEQFF
- | - | TRBJ2-2 | TRBV27 | TGTGCCAGCACCAGGGGAAACACCGGGGAGCTGTTTTTT | CASTRGNTGELFF
- | TRBD2 | TRBJ2-7 | TRBV10-3 | TGTGCCATTAAGGCGGAGCGGGAGGAGCAGTACTTC | CAIKAEREEQYF
- | - | TRBJ2-7 | TRBV19 | TGTGCCAGTAGTAGTGGGGGGGCGAGCCACGAGCAGTACTTC | CASSSGGASHEQYF
- | - | TRBJ2-1 | TRBV3-1/TRBV3-2 | TGTGCCAGCAGCCGGGACGTAGTGGATGAGCAGTTCTTC | CASSRDVVDEQFF
- | TRBD1 | TRBJ1-2 | TRBV11-2 | TGTGCCAGCAGCCTCGGGACAGCCTATGGCTACACCTTC | CASSLGTAYGYTF
- | - | TRBJ2-7 | TRBV2 | TGTGCCAGCAAATGGACGGGGGCTGAGCAGTACTTC | CASKWTGAEQYF